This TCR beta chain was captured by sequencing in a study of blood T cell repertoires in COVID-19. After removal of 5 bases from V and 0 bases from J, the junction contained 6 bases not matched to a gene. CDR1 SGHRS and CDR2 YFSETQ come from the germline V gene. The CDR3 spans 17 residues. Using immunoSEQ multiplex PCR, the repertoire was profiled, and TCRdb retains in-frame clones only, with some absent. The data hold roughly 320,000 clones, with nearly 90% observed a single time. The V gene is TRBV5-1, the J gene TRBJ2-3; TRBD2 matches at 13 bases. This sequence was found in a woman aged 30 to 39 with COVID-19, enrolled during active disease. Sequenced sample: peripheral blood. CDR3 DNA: TGCGCCAGCAGTCGACTAGCGGGGGGCGGCAGCACAGATACGCAGTATTTT. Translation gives CASSRLAGGGSTDTQYF.